This TCR beta chain is from a study of T cell repertoires in cytomegalovirus infection (dated by TCRdb to between 2019 and 2020). About the full investigation: Peptide stimulations targeted recently identified HLA-C-restricted CMV epitopes, whose presentation resists viral immunomodulation, together with well-studied HLA-B-restricted epitopes. Because public TCR beta signatures pointed to carriage of CMV infection together with the matching HLA type, the HLA type of each donor mattered for the analysis.

Summary of the overall study and its limitations: Carriers of CMV infection plus the relevant HLA type were discriminated by the cumulative frequency of public TCR beta family members in the study cohort and in an independent roughly 320-donor cohort. The ex vivo response was dominated by HLA-C-restricted CMV-specific TCR beta clonotypes, which also provided the single most frequent clonotype in two of eight donors.

For sequencing, an Illumina HiSeq 1500 was employed. Using fastp at Q25 and MiXCR, TCRdb reprocessed the public reads and kept productive beta chains. Every CDR3 protein is listed once, alongside the most common genes and DNA of its rows. The sample yields some 920,000 distinct CDR3 sequences; about a third were counted once. The biggest ten clones account for around 15% of the sample. In this sample, this clonotype turned up once. Its antigen is currently not known. The record has no base qualities; no much larger clone is one base away. One read alone lends weak support. The CDR3 has 13 amino acids, counting the end cysteine and valine. Just the 39-base CDR3 DNA is kept, in frame starting at base 1. The germline V gene sets CDR1 to MNHEY and CDR2 to SVGEGT. The intended sense of this specimen's treatment or condition label: in vitro stimulation with specific CMV peptide epitopes to enrich CMV-specific T cells.

Recombination connected TRBV6-2 or TRBV6-3 to TRBJ2-7; the D gene remains uncertain. This TCR came from a human donor in good health (CMV status not recorded). Some clones in this sample may be carry-over from other donors' samples. Sequences were derived from cultured CD8+ T cells from PBMCs, sampled from culture after CMV antigen stimulation. This receptor has the CDR3 CVSSYSTYYEQYV. The sequence in DNA is TGTGTCAGCAGTTACTCGACCTACTACGAGCAGTACGTC.